These 14 T cell receptor beta chains share one sample of origin, sequenced in a study of blood T cell repertoires in COVID-19. Only in-frame clones appear in the TCRdb table, and some are missing; sequencing was by immunoSEQ multiplex PCR. The data contain a few hundred thousand clones, approximately 86% of them singletons. The sequencing input was PBMCs or T cells enriched from blood (not recorded which). These receptors were taken from a woman in her twenties or thirties who had been exposed to COVID-19.

As for this clone: This could be a read error, since a much larger clone is one nucleotide away. This chain joins TRBV28 and TRBJ1-4, with D unresolved. Germline CDR1 is MDHEN and CDR2 is SYDVKM. This CDR3 region has 15 residues. The germline V and J ends were trimmed by 6 bases and 5 bases, with 16 bases remaining between them. CDR3 bases: TGTGCCAGCAGCTCCATCGAGGATAAAAATGAAAAACTGTTTTTT. Its translation is CASSSIEDKNEKLFF.

J is TRBJ2-7 and V is TRBV14; TRBD1 matches 9 bases. The V gene's germline CDR1 is SGHDN and CDR2 FVKESK. With V trimmed by 1 base and J by 5 bases, 6 bases remained unmatched. CDR3 length: 15 residues. CDR3 loop: CASSQAGQGRDEQYF. The CDR3 DNA is TGTGCCAGCAGCCAAGCGGGACAGGGTAGGGACGAGCAGTACTTC.

The V gene is TRBV12-5, the J gene TRBJ2-5; 7 nucleotides match TRBD2. V lost 1 base and J lost 2; bases outside the gene matches: 7. Germline loops: CDR1 LGHNT, CDR2 FRNRAP. This CDR3 comprises 16 residues. The CDR3 reads CASGLDPGAGQETQYF. For the CDR3, the DNA is TGTGCTAGTGGTTTGGACCCGGGAGCGGGGCAAGAGACCCAGTACTTC.

A single count supports this clone. The chain joins TRBV7-3 to TRBJ2-7; the D gene is possibly TRBD2 (6 bases). The CDR3 is made up of 15 amino acids. Germline V lookup: CDR1 SGHTA, CDR2 FQGTGA. Trimming left V 1 base short and J 5 bases short, with 15 bases between. The CDR3 loop reads CASSLNPGRFHEQYF. The CDR3 DNA reads as TGTGCCAGCAGCTTAAATCCAGGGAGGTTCCACGAGCAGTACTTC.

The chain has TRBV9 and TRBJ1-3, with a weak D call TRBD1 (5 bases). The V end was cut by 4 bases, the J end by 3 bases, with 14 bases between. Germline CDR1 is SGDLS and CDR2 is YYNGEE. This CDR3 is built from 15 residues. DNA of the CDR3: TGTGCCAGCAGCACAGTTGGCCAGGGTGGAAACACCATATATTTT. Its protein product is CASSTVGQGGNTIYF.

V usage is TRBV4-2 and J usage is TRBJ1-5; 8 positions agree with TRBD1. Germline V CDR1 and CDR2: LGHNA, YNFKEQ. The CDR3 contains 16 residues. The ends lost 1 base at V and 7 bases at J; junction bases unmatched: 9. The CDR3 DNA sequence: TGTGCCAGCAGCCAAGTGACCGGACAGGGAGAGCAGCCCCAGCATTTT. Protein: CASSQVTGQGEQPQHF.

The V and J genes are TRBV9 and TRBJ2-1; 8 bases align to TRBD1. This CDR3 region has 16 residues. CDR1 SGDLS and CDR2 YYNGEE come from the germline V gene. V shed 3 bases and J 3 bases; nucleotides not matched to a gene: 8. This CDR3 reads CASSASSDRDYNEQFF. The CDR3 DNA reads as TGTGCCAGCAGCGCCTCCTCGGACAGGGACTACAATGAGCAGTTCTTC.

This clone was observed a single time. CDR3 sequence reads: CASGSGDGYGMGEQFF. CDR3 in DNA: TGTGCCAGCGGAAGCGGCGACGGGTATGGGATGGGTGAGCAGTTCTTC. This chain connects TRBV27 to TRBJ2-1; maybe TRBD2 (5 bases). Germline loops: CDR1 MNHEY, CDR2 SMNVEV (reference sequence). There are 16 residues in the CDR3. Trimming pared 8 bases from V and 9 bases from J, leaving 26 bases between.

The genes are TRBV5-1 and TRBJ2-5; D remains ambiguous. CDR3 length: 15 residues. Germline CDR1 is SGHRS and CDR2 is YFSETQ. Trimming pared 0 bases from V and 0 bases from J, leaving 9 bases between. The CDR3 bases are TGCGCCAGCAGCTTGGTTTTTCGGGACCAAGAGACCCAGTACTTC. Residues: CASSLVFRDQETQYF. The full variable domain, its missing parts supplied by reference TRBV5-1 and TRBJ2-5, is KAGVTQTPRYLIKTRGQQVTLSCSPISGHRSVSWYQQTPGQGLQFLFEYFSETQRNKGNFPGRFSGRQFSNSRSEMNVSTLELGDSALYLCASSLVFRDQETQYFGPGTRLLVL.

CDR3 nucleotide sequence: TGTGCCAGCAGTTTAGACAGAGCTAACTATGGCTACACCTTC. Its protein is CASSLDRANYGYTF. The rearrangement links TRBV27 to TRBJ1-2; TRBD1 is a possible D gene (5 bases). The CDR3 consists of 14 residues. Germline V gene sequence: CDR1 MNHEY, CDR2 SMNVEV (reference sequence). V gave up 2 bases and J gave up 0 bases, with 7 bases separating them.

J is TRBJ1-2 and V is TRBV25-1; D is possibly TRBD1 (5 bases). This CDR3 contains 14 residues. Germline V gene lookup returns CDR1 MGHDK and CDR2 SYGVNS. V was cut by 5 bases and J by 4 bases, with 14 bases left in between. CDR3 coding DNA: TGTGCCAGCAGTCGGGGGGAGCCTCCCTATGGCTACACCTTC. It specifies CASSRGEPPYGYTF.

V gene TRBV6-5 combines with J gene TRBJ1-2, with D uncertain. Per germline, CDR1 MNHEY and CDR2 SVGAGI. The CDR3 length is 16 residues. The V end lost 1 base, the J end lost 0 bases, and 12 bases lay between the germline ends. CDR3 nucleotides: TGTGCCAGCAGTTACTTTACGGGTTGGGCTAACTATGGCTACACCTTC. Translating it yields CASSYFTGWANYGYTF.

This chain links TRBV5-5 with TRBJ2-2; D is unclear. Germline loops: CDR1 SGHKS, CDR2 YYEKEE (reference sequence). The CDR3 totals 15 residues. V was cut by 0 bases and J by 4 bases, with 10 bases left in between. CDR3 in amino acids: CASSLDAGGTGELFF. CDR3 coding DNA: TGTGCCAGCAGCTTGGATGCAGGTGGCACCGGGGAGCTGTTTTTT.

The CDR3 loop reads CASRETGVGNTEAFF. CDR3 in DNA: TGTGCCAGTAGGGAGACAGGGGTAGGGAACACTGAAGCTTTCTTT. The chain couples TRBV19 to TRBJ1-1; 8 bases fit TRBD1. The CDR3 length is 15 residues. V lost 6 bases and J lost 1; bases outside the gene matches: 7. Germline lookup yields CDR1 LNHDA and CDR2 SQIVND (reference sequence).